A single sample gave rise to the 22 T cell receptor beta chains below, sequenced in a study of post-analysis software for immune sequencing data. Study-wide points: Several TRBV segments occurring more often in patients than controls included TRBV5-6, TRBV5-1 and TRBV20-1.

Presence of unique molecular identifiers characterized the TCR beta cDNA libraries. TCRdb re-called the PCR reads with MiXCR, one entry per CDR3 protein. The sample shows 740,000 or so distinct CDR3 sequences, under 70% of them seen only once. These receptors have no identified antigens. The specimen was blood. These TCRs come from a girl aged 10-17 years with multiple sclerosis.

This clonotype was observed a few times. This chain links TRBV25-1 with TRBJ2-7; D call uncertain. V lost 3 bases and J 3 bases, leaving 9 bases between the germline ends. The CDR3 sequence is 13 residues long. CDR1 MGHDK and CDR2 SYGVNS come from the germline V gene. The CDR3 protein is CASSEADLYEQYF. In nucleotides, the CDR3 is TGTGCCAGCAGTGAGGCAGACCTCTACGAGCAGTACTTC.

This clonotype was recorded a few times. This sequence joins TRBV25-1 and TRBJ2-7; a weak D match, TRBD1 (6 bases). The length of the CDR3 is 14 residues. The V gene's germline CDR1 is MGHDK and CDR2 SYGVNS. With 2 bases removed from V and 3 bases from J, the gap between germline ends came to 11 bases. CDR3 protein: CASSEPGEYYEQYF. DNA for the CDR3: TGTGCCAGCAGTGAACCAGGGGAGTACTACGAGCAGTACTTC.

The chain is built from TRBV5-1 and TRBJ2-3; D possibly corresponds to TRBD1 (5 bases). The CDR3 consists of 16 residues. From germline, CDR1 is SGHRS and CDR2 YFSETQ. The V end lost 0 bases, the J end lost 5 bases, and 16 bases lay between the germline ends. The CDR3 loop reads CASSLVLARERDTQYF. CDR3 bases: TGCGCCAGCAGCTTGGTTCTGGCCAGGGAAAGAGATACGCAGTATTTT.

This clonotype was observed once. The rearrangement links TRBV5-1 to TRBJ2-7; 14 bases match TRBD2. Germline CDR1 is SGHRS and CDR2 is YFSETQ. With V trimmed by 4 bases and J by 6 bases, 12 bases remained unmatched. CDR3 size: 17 residues. The CDR3 DNA reads TGCGCCAGCAGCCCTACGGAACGACTAGCGGGGGGGAGCGAGCAGTACTTC. It translates to CASSPTERLAGGSEQYF.

This clonotype was seen once. V usage is TRBV20-1 and J usage is TRBJ2-7; possible D gene TRBD1, 5 bases. Germline V lookup: CDR1 DFQATT, CDR2 SNEGSKA (reference sequence). The CDR3 sequence is 12 residues long. Trimming left V 5 bases short and J 4 bases short, with 12 bases between. This chain's CDR3 is CSASKAGYEQYF. The CDR3 nucleotides are TGCAGTGCTTCAAAAGCAGGGTACGAGCAGTACTTC.

The chain links TRBV7-3 to TRBJ2-1; 8 bases are a match to TRBD1. CDR1 is SGHTA, CDR2 FQGTGA, per germline. Unmatched junction bases numbered 3, after V lost 4 bases and J lost 1 base. This CDR3 comprises 15 residues. DNA for the CDR3: TGTGCCAGCAGCTCGGGACAGGTTTCCTACAATGAGCAGTTCTTC. Amino acids: CASSSGQVSYNEQFF.

This clonotype was recorded a few times. The rearrangement uses TRBV28 and TRBJ2-7; D not resolved. Deletions cut 8 bases from V and 6 bases from J, with 23 bases between. This CDR3 is 15 amino acids long. Per germline, CDR1 MDHEN and CDR2 SYDVKM. CDR3 nucleotides: TGTGCCAGCCGAAGTTGGGATGCAAACGCGGCCGAGCAGTACTTC. Its translation is CASRSWDANAAEQYF. The variable domain in full, with the rest retrieved from reference TRBV28 and TRBJ2-7, is DVKVTQSSRYLVKRTGEKVFLECVQDMDHENMFWYRQDPGLGLRLIYFSYDVKMKEKGDIPEGYSVSREKKERFSLILESASTNQTSMYLCASRSWDANAAEQYFGPGTRLTVT.

V is TRBV27 and J is TRBJ2-7; unclear D gene. Germline CDR1 MNHEY, CDR2 SMNVEV (reference sequence). CDR3 length: 14 amino acids. With 3 bases removed from V and 2 bases from J, the gap between germline ends came to 11 bases. This CDR3 is CASSLGVGPYEQYF. The CDR3 DNA sequence: TGTGCCAGCAGTTTGGGCGTAGGTCCCTACGAGCAGTACTTC.

V is TRBV28 and J is TRBJ2-7, with 8 bases aligning to TRBD1. With 8 bases clipped from V and 0 bases from J, the junction kept 12 bases outside the gene matches. CDR3 length: 16 residues. CDR1 is MDHEN, CDR2 SYDVKM, per germline. The chain's CDR3 is CASQTGGLDPSYEQYF. The CDR3, as DNA: TGTGCCAGCCAAACAGGGGGGCTTGATCCCTCCTACGAGCAGTACTTC.

The chain has TRBV6-4 and TRBJ1-6; perhaps TRBD1 as D (6 bases). Germline-derived CDR1 and CDR2 are MRHNA and SNTAGT. The CDR3 is made up of 15 amino acids. V lost 0 bases, J lost 5 bases, and 8 bases lay in between. The CDR3, as DNA: TGTGCCAGCAGTGACTCGCAGGGGAATAATTCACCCCTCCACTTT. Encoded protein: CASSDSQGNNSPLHF.

The chain has TRBV5-6 and TRBJ2-1; possibly TRBD2 for D (6 bases). Germline V gives CDR1 SGHDT, CDR2 YYEEEE. V was pared by 0 bases and J by 7 bases, with 20 bases between. The CDR3 totals 17 residues. The chain's CDR3 is CASSLAGGSHQRNEQFF. Here the CDR3 DNA reads TGTGCCAGCAGCTTGGCCGGGGGATCACATCAGAGGAATGAGCAGTTCTTC.

This chain links TRBV7-3 with TRBJ1-2, with TRBD1 identical over 8 bases. Germline CDR1 and CDR2: SGHTA and FQGTGA. This CDR3 has 13 residues. V lost 5 bases and J lost 8; bases outside the gene matches: 7. Here the CDR3 reads CASSIGQGGGYTF. The CDR3 coding sequence is TGTGCCAGCAGCATCGGACAGGGAGGGGGCTACACCTTC. The entire variable domain, with the rest obtained from reference TRBV7-3 and TRBJ1-2, is as follows: GAGVSQTPSNKVTEKGKYVELRCDPISGHTALYWYRQSLGQGPEFLIYFQGTGAADDSGLPNDRFFAVRPEGSVSTLKIQRTERGDSAVYLCASSIGQGGGYTFGSGTRLTVV.

The chain has TRBV20-1 and TRBJ1-1; D possibly corresponds to TRBD1 (6 bases). The length of the CDR3 is 15 residues. Germline CDR1 is DFQATT and CDR2 is SNEGSKA (reference sequence). V was clipped by 7 bases and J by 4 bases, with 22 bases between them. CDR3 in DNA: TGCAGTGGCAGCTTTTATGGGGGGCATTTCACTGAAGCTTTCTTT. Protein product: CSGSFYGGHFTEAFF.

This clonotype was found a few times. V gene TRBV18 combines with J gene TRBJ2-7; 9 nucleotides line up with TRBD1. V was pared by 3 bases and J by 4 bases, with 7 bases of the junction left unmatched. Germline lookup yields CDR1 KGHSH and CDR2 LQKENI. There are 15 residues in the CDR3. This CDR3 reads CASSPPGQGGYEQYF. The CDR3 region has the DNA TGTGCCAGCTCACCTCCGGGACAGGGTGGTTACGAGCAGTACTTC.

This chain links TRBV9 with TRBJ2-7; possible D gene TRBD2, 6 bases. The CDR3 totals 15 residues. The V gene's germline CDR1 is SGDLS and CDR2 YYNGEE. Trimming removed 0 bases at V and 2 bases at J, with 12 bases between. CDR3 DNA sequence: TGTGCCAGCAGCGTAGGACGGGAGCCCCCCTACGAGCAGTACTTC. Translating it yields CASSVGREPPYEQYF.

This clonotype was seen once. This chain uses TRBV12-3 or TRBV12-4 with TRBJ2-1; 13 positions agree with TRBD2. Trimming removed 5 bases from V and 4 bases from J; junction bases left unmatched: 5. The CDR3 has 16 amino acids. The CDR3 sequence: CASSVGLAGLYNEQFF. Written as DNA, the CDR3 is TGTGCCAGCAGTGTGGGACTAGCGGGACTGTACAATGAGCAGTTCTTC.

This chain uses TRBV10-3 with TRBJ2-7, with TRBD1 identical over 7 bases. Germline V gives CDR1 ENHRY, CDR2 SYGVKD. V lost 8 bases, J lost 2 bases, and 6 bases stayed unmatched. The CDR3 sequence is 13 residues long. The CDR3 DNA sequence: TGTGCCATCGGAGGAGACAGGGCCTACGAGCAGTACTTC. This codes for CAIGGDRAYEQYF.

This clonotype was found a few times. The J gene is TRBJ2-7, the V gene TRBV9; D gene uncertain. This CDR3 is built from 15 residues. Trimming cost V 2 bases and J 0 bases, with 12 bases left between them. Germline lookup yields CDR1 SGDLS and CDR2 YYNGEE. The CDR3 DNA sequence: TGTGCCAGCAGCGTCTCAGCCCCCCACTCCTACGAGCAGTACTTC. Translation gives CASSVSAPHSYEQYF.

The sample holds a few counts of this clonotype. The chain employs TRBV29-1 and TRBJ2-7; TRBD2 might be the D (6 bases). Trimming pared 4 bases from V and 1 base from J, leaving 14 bases between. The CDR3 runs 14 residues. Germline V gene sequence: CDR1 SQVTM, CDR2 ANQGSEA. The chain's CDR3 is CSVVGRFTSYEQYF. The CDR3 region has the DNA TGCAGCGTTGTTGGGAGGTTCACATCCTACGAGCAGTACTTC.

This clonotype has only a few counts. This chain connects TRBV18 to TRBJ2-3; 12 bases are shared with TRBD2. The CDR3 loop spans 17 amino acids. The ends lost 4 bases at V and 6 bases at J; junction bases unmatched: 11. The germline V gene has CDR1 KGHSH and CDR2 LQKENI. The CDR3 region has the DNA TGTGCCAGCTCACACTCCTCACTAGCGGGAGGACCCGATACGCAGTATTTT. Its protein is CASSHSSLAGGPDTQYF.

The chain recombines TRBV4-1 with TRBJ2-5, with 8 bases lining up with TRBD2. Trimming at V came to 2 bases and at J to 3 bases, leaving 8 bases not matched to a gene. Germline V gives CDR1 MGHRA, CDR2 YSYEKL. This CDR3 has 16 residues. The DNA of the CDR3 is TGCGCCAGCAGCCAACCGGGACTAGGGCTAAAAGAGACCCAGTACTTC. Encoded protein: CASSQPGLGLKETQYF.

The chain carries TRBV5-1 and TRBJ2-1, with 9 bases lining up with TRBD2. The CDR3 loop spans 15 amino acids. The V gene end was trimmed by 6 bases and the J gene end by 2 bases; junction bases not matched to a gene: 6. In germline, CDR1 is SGHRS, CDR2 YFSETQ. The CDR3 coding sequence is TGCGCCAGCAACCGACTAGCGGAAACCTACAATGAGCAGTTCTTC. Translating it yields CASNRLAETYNEQFF. Supplemented by reference TRBV5-1 and TRBJ2-1, the full variable domain reads KAGVTQTPRYLIKTRGQQVTLSCSPISGHRSVSWYQQTPGQGLQFLFEYFSETQRNKGNFPGRFSGRQFSNSRSEMNVSTLELGDSALYLCASNRLAETYNEQFFGPGTRLTVL.